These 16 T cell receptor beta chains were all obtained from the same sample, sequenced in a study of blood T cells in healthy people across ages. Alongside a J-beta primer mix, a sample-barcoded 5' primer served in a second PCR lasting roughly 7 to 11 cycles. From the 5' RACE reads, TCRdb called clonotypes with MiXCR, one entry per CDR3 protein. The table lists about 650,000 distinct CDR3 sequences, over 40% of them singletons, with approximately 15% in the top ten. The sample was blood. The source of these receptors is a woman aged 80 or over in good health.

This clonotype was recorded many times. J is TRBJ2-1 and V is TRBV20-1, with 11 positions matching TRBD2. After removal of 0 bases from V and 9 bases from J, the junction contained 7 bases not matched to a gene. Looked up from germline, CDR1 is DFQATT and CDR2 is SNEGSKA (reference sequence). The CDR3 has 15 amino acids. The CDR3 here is CSARDRGLAALEQFF. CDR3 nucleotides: TGCAGTGCTAGAGACCGGGGACTAGCGGCCCTTGAGCAGTTCTTC.

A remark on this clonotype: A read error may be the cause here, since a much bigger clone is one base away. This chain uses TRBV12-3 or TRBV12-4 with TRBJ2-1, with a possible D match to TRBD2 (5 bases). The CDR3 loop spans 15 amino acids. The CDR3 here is CASSLGSHDYNKQFF. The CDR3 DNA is TGTGCCAGCAGCTTAGGGTCTCACGACTACAATAAGCAGTTCTTC.

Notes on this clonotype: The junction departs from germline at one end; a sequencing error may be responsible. The CDR3 here is CVSSSQSGLAREQFF. For the CDR3, the DNA is TGTGTCAGCAGCTCTCAATCGGGACTAGCGAGAGAGCAGTTCTTC. This rearrangement joins TRBV7-3 to TRBJ2-1; 10 nucleotides agree with TRBD2. The CDR3 extends over 15 amino acids. CDR1 is SGHTA, CDR2 FQGTGA, per germline.

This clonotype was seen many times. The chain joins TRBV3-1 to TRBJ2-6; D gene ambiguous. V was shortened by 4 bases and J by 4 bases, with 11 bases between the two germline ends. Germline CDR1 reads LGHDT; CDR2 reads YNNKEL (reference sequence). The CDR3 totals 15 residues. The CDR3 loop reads CASSRYGEGANVLTF. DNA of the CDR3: TGTGCCAGCAGCCGCTATGGGGAAGGGGCCAACGTCCTGACTTTC.

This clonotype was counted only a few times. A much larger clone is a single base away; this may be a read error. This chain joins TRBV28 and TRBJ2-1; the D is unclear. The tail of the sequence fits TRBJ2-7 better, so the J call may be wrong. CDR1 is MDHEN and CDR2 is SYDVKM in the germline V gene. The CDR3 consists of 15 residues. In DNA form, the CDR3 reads TGTGCCAGCAGCCTCAGTGGGATGACCTACAATGAGCAGTACTTC. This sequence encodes CASSLSGMTYNEQYF.

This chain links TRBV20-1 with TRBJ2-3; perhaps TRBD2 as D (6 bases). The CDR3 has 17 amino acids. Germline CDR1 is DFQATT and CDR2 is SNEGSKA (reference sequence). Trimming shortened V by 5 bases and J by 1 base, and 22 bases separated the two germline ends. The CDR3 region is CSAPRLFEERGTDTQYF. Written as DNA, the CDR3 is TGCAGTGCTCCTCGACTTTTTGAGGAGCGGGGCACAGATACGCAGTATTTT.

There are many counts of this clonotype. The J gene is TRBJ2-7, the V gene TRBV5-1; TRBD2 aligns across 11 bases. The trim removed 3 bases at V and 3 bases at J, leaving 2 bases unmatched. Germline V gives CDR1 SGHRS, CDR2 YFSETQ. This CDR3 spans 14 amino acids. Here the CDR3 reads CASSYTSGSYEQYF. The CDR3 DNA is TGCGCCAGCAGCTACACTAGCGGGAGCTACGAGCAGTACTTC.

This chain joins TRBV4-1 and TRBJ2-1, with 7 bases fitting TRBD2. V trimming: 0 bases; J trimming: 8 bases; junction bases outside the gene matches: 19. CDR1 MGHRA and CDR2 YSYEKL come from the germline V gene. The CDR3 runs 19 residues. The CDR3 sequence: CASSQETSWGAGVIYEQFF. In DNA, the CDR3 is TGCGCCAGCAGCCAAGAAACCTCATGGGGCGCGGGGGTTATCTATGAGCAGTTCTTC.

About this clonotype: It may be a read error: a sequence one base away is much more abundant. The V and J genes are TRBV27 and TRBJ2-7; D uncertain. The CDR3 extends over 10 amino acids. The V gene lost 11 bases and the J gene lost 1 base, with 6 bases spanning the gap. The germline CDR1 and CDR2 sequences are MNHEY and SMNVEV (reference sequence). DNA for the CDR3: TGTGCCGGCGGATCCTACGAGCAGTACTTC. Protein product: CAGGSYEQYF.

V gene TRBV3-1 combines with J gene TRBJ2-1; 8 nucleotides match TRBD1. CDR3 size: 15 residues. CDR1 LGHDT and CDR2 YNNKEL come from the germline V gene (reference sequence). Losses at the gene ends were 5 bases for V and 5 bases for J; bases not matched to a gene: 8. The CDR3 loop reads CASSSPGQVNNEQFF. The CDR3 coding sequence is TGTGCCAGCAGCTCCCCGGGACAGGTAAACAATGAGCAGTTCTTC.

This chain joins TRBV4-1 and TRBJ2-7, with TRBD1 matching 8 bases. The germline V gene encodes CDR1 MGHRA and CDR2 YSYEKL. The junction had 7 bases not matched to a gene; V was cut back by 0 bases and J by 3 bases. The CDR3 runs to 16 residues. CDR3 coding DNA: TGCGCCAGCAGCCAAGAGGACAGGGCAATCGTCTACGAGCAGTACTTC. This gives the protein CASSQEDRAIVYEQYF.

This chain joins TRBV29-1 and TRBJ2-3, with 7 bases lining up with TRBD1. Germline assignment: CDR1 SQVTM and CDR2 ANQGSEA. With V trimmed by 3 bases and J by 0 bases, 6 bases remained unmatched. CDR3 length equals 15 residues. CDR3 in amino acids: CSVDSRGNSTDTQYF. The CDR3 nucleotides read TGCAGCGTTGACTCCAGGGGGAATAGCACAGATACGCAGTATTTT.

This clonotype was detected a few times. The CDR3: CASSLGVTSGAENEQFF. The DNA for the CDR3 is TGTGCCAGCAGCTTAGGGGTGACTAGCGGGGCGGAAAATGAGCAGTTCTTC. The V gene is TRBV7-9, the J gene TRBJ2-1; 11 bases are a match to TRBD2. Losses at the gene ends were 1 base for V and 7 bases for J; bases not matched to a gene: 9. CDR3 length equals 17 residues. The germline V gene has CDR1 SEHNR and CDR2 FQNEAQ (reference sequence).

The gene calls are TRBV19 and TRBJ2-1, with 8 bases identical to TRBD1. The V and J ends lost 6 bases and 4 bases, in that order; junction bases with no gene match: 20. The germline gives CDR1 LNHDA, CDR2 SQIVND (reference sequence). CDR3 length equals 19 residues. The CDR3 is CASRKWGQVADLPYNEQFF. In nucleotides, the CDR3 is TGTGCCAGTAGAAAATGGGGACAGGTTGCTGACCTTCCATACAATGAGCAGTTCTTC.

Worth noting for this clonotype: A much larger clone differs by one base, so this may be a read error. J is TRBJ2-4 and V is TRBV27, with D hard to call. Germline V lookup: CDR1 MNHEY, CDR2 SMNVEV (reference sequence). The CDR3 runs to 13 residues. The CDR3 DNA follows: TGTGCCAGCAGCTACCGATCGGAAAACAGTCAGTACTTC. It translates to CASSYRSENSQYF.

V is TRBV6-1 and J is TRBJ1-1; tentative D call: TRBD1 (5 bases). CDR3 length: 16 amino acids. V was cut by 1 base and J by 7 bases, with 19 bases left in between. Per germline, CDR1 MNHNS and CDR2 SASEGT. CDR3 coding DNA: TGTGCCAGCAGTGAAGGAGGCCCTCCAGGGCGTCGTGAAGCTTTCTTT. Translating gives CASSEGGPPGRREAFF.